The T cell receptor beta chain under discussion was sequenced for a study of blood T cell repertoires in COVID-19. Measured with immunoSEQ multiplex PCR; TCRdb has only the in-frame clones, and not every one. The profile shows 100,000 to 150,000 clones, about 85% of them singletons. The CDR3 sequence is 16 residues long. Germline V gene sequence: CDR1 SGHTA, CDR2 FQGNSA. The ends lost 0 bases at V and 1 base at J; junction bases unmatched: 1. The chain links TRBV7-2 to TRBJ2-3; 10 bases match TRBD1. The TCR originated in a man at least 80 years old with active or convalescent COVID-19. Specimen: peripheral blood. For the CDR3, the DNA is TGTGCCAGCAGCTTAGCCGGGACAGGGGGCACAGATACGCAGTATTTT. It yields the protein CASSLAGTGGTDTQYF.